A single sample gave rise to the 14 T cell receptor beta chains below, sequenced in a study of blood T cell repertoires in COVID-19. TCRdb keeps only in-frame clones here, not all; method: immunoSEQ multiplex PCR. The profile covers 200,000 to 300,000 clones, with more than 65% appearing a single time and approximately 8.7% taken by the ten largest. The sample taken for sequencing was peripheral blood. The receptors come from a woman of 80 years or more with acute or convalescent COVID-19.

The J gene is TRBJ1-5, the V gene TRBV5-1; D may be TRBD1 (5 bases). CDR3 length: 17 amino acids. The V end was cut by 4 bases, the J end by 2 bases, with 19 bases between. Germline CDR1 reads SGHRS; CDR2 reads YFSETQ. The CDR3 nucleotides read TGCGCCAGCAGCGCTGGGGGTACGGCGGGGGGCAATCAGCCCCAGCATTTT. Amino acids: CASSAGGTAGGNQPQHF.

This clone has just one count. V is TRBV6-5 and J is TRBJ1-2; a possible D gene is TRBD1 (5 bases). This CDR3 spans 15 amino acids. Per germline, CDR1 MNHEY and CDR2 SVGAGI. V shed 6 bases and J shed 2 bases, with 16 bases lying between them. The CDR3, as DNA: TGTGCCAGCAGACCCCGGCAGGGTACCAACTATGGCTACACCTTC. Its translation is CASRPRQGTNYGYTF.

The rearrangement uses TRBV2 and TRBJ2-7; 10 nucleotides align to TRBD2. Germline CDR1 reads SNHLY; CDR2 reads FYNNEI. With V trimmed by 2 bases and J by 11 bases, 15 bases remained unmatched. The CDR3 extends over 16 amino acids. CDR3 region: CASSEWPGLAGADKYF. The CDR3 DNA follows: TGTGCCAGCAGTGAATGGCCGGGCCTAGCGGGGGCCGATAAGTACTTC.

This chain connects TRBV5-1 to TRBJ2-1, with D uncertain. Trimming took 1 base from V and 0 from J, leaving 11 bases between them. In germline, CDR1 is SGHRS, CDR2 YFSETQ. The CDR3 is 16 amino acids. DNA for the CDR3: TGCGCCAGCAGCTTGATGTTTACAGACTCCTACAATGAGCAGTTCTTC. Translation: CASSLMFTDSYNEQFF.

The V gene is TRBV10-3, the J gene TRBJ2-2; 7 bases line up with TRBD1. With V trimmed by 6 bases and J by 2 bases, 6 bases remained unmatched. From germline, CDR1 is ENHRY and CDR2 SYGVKD. The CDR3 spans 15 residues. The CDR3 region is CAIRPGQQNTGELFF. For the CDR3, the DNA is TGTGCCATCAGACCGGGACAGCAAAACACCGGGGAGCTGTTTTTT.

The chain has TRBV12-2 and TRBJ2-7; TRBD2 is the table's D call and was not checked against the DNA. TRBV12-2 is recorded as a pseudogene. The CDR3 contains 17 residues. CDR3 in DNA: TGTGCAAGTCGCTTAAGACGGACTAGCGGGAGCTCCTACGAGCAGTACTTC. It is translated as CASRLRRTSGSSYEQYF.

On this clone itself: The sample carries other DNA sequences with the same CDR3. J is TRBJ1-1 and V is TRBV19; D might be TRBD1 (5 bases). Germline V gene sequence: CDR1 LNHDA, CDR2 SQIVND (reference sequence). With 2 bases removed from V and 4 bases from J, the gap between germline ends came to 11 bases. The CDR3 has 14 residues. DNA for the CDR3: TGTGCCAGTAGTATACAGGGTGAATCCACTGAAGCTTTCTTT. This codes for CASSIQGESTEAFF.

The rearrangement links TRBV11-2 to TRBJ2-7; D is possibly TRBD1 (6 bases). Germline V gene sequence: CDR1 SGHAT, CDR2 FQNNGV. The CDR3 sequence is 13 residues long. With 2 bases removed from V and 2 bases from J, the gap between germline ends came to 7 bases. This CDR3 is CASSLYRAYEQYF. The CDR3 bases are TGTGCCAGCAGCTTATACAGGGCCTACGAGCAGTACTTC.

The chain recombines TRBV5-3 with TRBJ1-2; D may be TRBD1 (6 bases). TRBV5-3 is recorded as an ORF, its role being uncertain. Trimming removed 4 bases from V and 2 bases from J, with 18 bases in between. CDR3 length: 16 amino acids. CDR3 loop: CARSERTAEGNYGYTF. In DNA form, the CDR3 reads TGTGCCAGAAGCGAACGGACAGCCGAGGGGAACTATGGCTACACCTTC.

This clone was seen a single time. The rearrangement joins TRBV6-5 to TRBJ1-6; no definite D call. Trimming removed 2 bases from V and 9 bases from J, with 14 bases in between. The CDR3 consists of 15 residues. Germline V gene lookup returns CDR1 MNHEY and CDR2 SVGAGI. Here the CDR3 reads CASSYAAGDTSPLHF. CDR3 nucleotides: TGTGCCAGCAGTTACGCCGCCGGGGATACTTCACCCCTCCACTTT.

V gene TRBV29-1 combines with J gene TRBJ2-3; 8 nucleotides line up with TRBD1. Germline CDR1 reads SQVTM; CDR2 reads ANQGSEA. The CDR3 totals 15 residues. Unmatched junction bases numbered 11, after V lost 6 bases and J lost 3 bases. The CDR3 region is CSVPQGAGGTDTQYF. The DNA of the CDR3 is TGCAGCGTCCCCCAGGGGGCAGGGGGTACAGATACGCAGTATTTT.

This sequence joins TRBV5-1 and TRBJ1-1; D gene ambiguous. CDR1 and CDR2 (germline): SGHRS, YFSETQ. V lost 2 bases and J lost 0, with 8 bases in between. This CDR3 has 14 amino acids. CDR3 protein: CASSLDGMNTEAFF. The DNA for the CDR3 is TGCGCCAGCAGCTTAGATGGCATGAACACTGAAGCTTTCTTT. The full variable domain, in which reference TRBV5-1 and TRBJ1-1 provide the parts outside the CDR3, is KAGVTQTPRYLIKTRGQQVTLSCSPISGHRSVSWYQQTPGQGLQFLFEYFSETQRNKGNFPGRFSGRQFSNSRSEMNVSTLELGDSALYLCASSLDGMNTEAFFGQGTRLTVV.

This clone was observed once. The chain uses TRBV5-4 and TRBJ2-5, with TRBD2 matching over 9 bases. From germline, CDR1 is SGHNT and CDR2 YYREEE (reference sequence). The CDR3 runs 16 residues. Trimming removed 0 bases from V and 5 bases from J; junction bases left unmatched: 8. CDR3 in DNA: TGTGCCAGCAGCTTGGGAGCGGGGGGATTATACGAGACCCAGTACTTC. It translates to CASSLGAGGLYETQYF.

The CDR3 DNA sequence: TGCAGCGTCTCCAGCGGGGGGGCCTGGGAGACCCAGTACTTC. It codes for CSVSSGGAWETQYF. The chain uses TRBV29-1 and TRBJ2-5, with 10 bases fitting TRBD2. The V gene's germline CDR1 is SQVTM and CDR2 ANQGSEA. CDR3 length: 14 amino acids. With 6 bases clipped from V and 5 bases from J, the junction kept 9 bases outside the gene matches. Based on the CDR3 plus reference TRBV29-1 and TRBJ2-5, the full variable domain is SAVISQKPSRDICQRGTSLTIQCQVDSQVTMMFWYRQQPGQSLTLIATANQGSEATYESGFVIDKFPISRPNLTFSTLTVSNMSPEDSSIYLCSVSSGGAWETQYFGPGTRLLVL.